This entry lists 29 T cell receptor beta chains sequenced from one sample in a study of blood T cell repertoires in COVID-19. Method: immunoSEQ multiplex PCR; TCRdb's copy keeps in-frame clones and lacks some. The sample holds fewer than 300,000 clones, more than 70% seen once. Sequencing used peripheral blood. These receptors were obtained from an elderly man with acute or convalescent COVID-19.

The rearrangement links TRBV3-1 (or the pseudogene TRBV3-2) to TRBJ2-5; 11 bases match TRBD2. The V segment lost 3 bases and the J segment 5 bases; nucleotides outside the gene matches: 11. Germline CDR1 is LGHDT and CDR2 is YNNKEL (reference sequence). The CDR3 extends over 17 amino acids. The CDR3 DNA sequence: TGTGCCAGCAGCCACTCCCGTCGACTAGCGGGACACGAGACCCAGTACTTC. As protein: CASSHSRRLAGHETQYF.

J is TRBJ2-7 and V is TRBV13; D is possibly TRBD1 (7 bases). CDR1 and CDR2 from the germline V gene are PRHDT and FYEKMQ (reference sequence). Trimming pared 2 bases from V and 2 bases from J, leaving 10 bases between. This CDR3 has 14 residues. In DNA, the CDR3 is TGTGCCAGCAGCTTACGGAGGGGGCCCTACGAGCAGTACTTC. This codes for CASSLRRGPYEQYF.

CDR3 nucleotide sequence: TGCGCCAGCAGCAGGATGGGTGTAAGGGAGGATAACAAGAACACTGAAGCTTTCTTT. This sequence encodes CASSRMGVREDNKNTEAFF. V usage is TRBV5-1 and J usage is TRBJ1-1; D is unresolved. This CDR3 is built from 19 residues. V lost 4 bases and J 1 base, leaving 26 bases between the germline ends. Germline V gene data show CDR1 as SGHRS and CDR2 as YFSETQ.

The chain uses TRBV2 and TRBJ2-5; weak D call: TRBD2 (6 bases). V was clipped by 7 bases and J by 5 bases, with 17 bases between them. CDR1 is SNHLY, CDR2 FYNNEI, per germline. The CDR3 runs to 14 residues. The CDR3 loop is CASTETSFRETQYF. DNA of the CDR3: TGTGCCAGCACCGAGACTAGTTTCCGGGAGACCCAGTACTTC.

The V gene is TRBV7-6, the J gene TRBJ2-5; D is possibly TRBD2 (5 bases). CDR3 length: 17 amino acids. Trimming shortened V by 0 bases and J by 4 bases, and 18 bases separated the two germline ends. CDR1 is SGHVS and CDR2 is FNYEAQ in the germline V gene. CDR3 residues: CASSLALTSEIPETQYF. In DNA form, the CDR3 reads TGTGCCAGCAGCTTAGCGCTAACTAGTGAGATTCCAGAGACCCAGTACTTC.

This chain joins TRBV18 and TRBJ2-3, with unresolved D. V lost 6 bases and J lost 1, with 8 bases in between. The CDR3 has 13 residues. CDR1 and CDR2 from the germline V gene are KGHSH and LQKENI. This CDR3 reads CASSLPGTDTQYF. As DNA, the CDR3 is TGTGCCAGCTCTCTCCCCGGCACAGATACGCAGTATTTT.

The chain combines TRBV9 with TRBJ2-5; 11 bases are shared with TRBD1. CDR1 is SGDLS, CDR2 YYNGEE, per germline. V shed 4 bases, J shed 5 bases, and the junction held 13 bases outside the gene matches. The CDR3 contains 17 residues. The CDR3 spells CASSFRAGTGGRETQYF. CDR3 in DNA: TGTGCCAGCAGCTTCAGGGCCGGGACAGGGGGACGTGAGACCCAGTACTTC.

CDR3 bases: TGTGCCAGTAGTATGAGGGTATTGGGTGAGCAGTACTTC. Protein sequence: CASSMRVLGEQYF. This rearrangement joins TRBV19 to TRBJ2-7; D might be TRBD2 (5 bases). Trimming took off 3 bases at V and 7 bases at J, with 13 bases between the two ends. Per the germline V gene, CDR1 is LNHDA and CDR2 is SQIVND (reference sequence). The CDR3 is made up of 13 amino acids.

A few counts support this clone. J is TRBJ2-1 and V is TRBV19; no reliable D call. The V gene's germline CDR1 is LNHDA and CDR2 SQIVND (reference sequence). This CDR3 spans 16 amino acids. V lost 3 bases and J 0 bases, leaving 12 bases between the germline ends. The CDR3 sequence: CASSILVWSSYNEQFF. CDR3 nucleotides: TGTGCCAGTAGTATTCTGGTCTGGAGCTCCTACAATGAGCAGTTCTTC. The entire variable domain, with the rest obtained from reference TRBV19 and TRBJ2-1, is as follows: DGGITQSPKYLFRKEGQNVTLSCEQNLNHDAMYWYRQDPGQGLRLIYYSQIVNDFQKGDIAEGYSVSREKKESFPLTVTSAQKNPTAFYLCASSILVWSSYNEQFFGPGTRLTVL.

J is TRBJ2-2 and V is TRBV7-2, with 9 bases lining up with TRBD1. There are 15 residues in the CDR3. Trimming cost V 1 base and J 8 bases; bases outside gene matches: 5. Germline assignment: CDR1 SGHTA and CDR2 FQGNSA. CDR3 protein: CASSLGGQGKGELFF. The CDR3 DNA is TGTGCCAGCAGCTTAGGGGGACAGGGTAAAGGGGAGCTGTTTTTT.

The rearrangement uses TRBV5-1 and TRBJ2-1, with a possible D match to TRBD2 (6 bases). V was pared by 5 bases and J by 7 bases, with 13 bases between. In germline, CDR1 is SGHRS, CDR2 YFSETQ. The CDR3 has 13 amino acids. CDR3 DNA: TGCGCCAGCAGTACGGGACTCCGGAATGAGCAGTTCTTC. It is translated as CASSTGLRNEQFF.

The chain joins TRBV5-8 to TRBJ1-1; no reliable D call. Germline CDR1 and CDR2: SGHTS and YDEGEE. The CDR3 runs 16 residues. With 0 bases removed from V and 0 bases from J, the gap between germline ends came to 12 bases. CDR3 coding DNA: TGTGCCAGCAGCTTGGACGATCCCGGGGTGAACACTGAAGCTTTCTTT. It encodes CASSLDDPGVNTEAFF.

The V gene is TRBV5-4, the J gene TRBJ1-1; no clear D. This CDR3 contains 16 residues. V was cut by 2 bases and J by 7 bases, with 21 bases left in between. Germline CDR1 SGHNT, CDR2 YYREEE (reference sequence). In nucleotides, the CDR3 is TGTGCCAGCAGCTTTCCCCAAGGAGTGCTGAAAGATGAAGCTTTCTTT. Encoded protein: CASSFPQGVLKDEAFF.

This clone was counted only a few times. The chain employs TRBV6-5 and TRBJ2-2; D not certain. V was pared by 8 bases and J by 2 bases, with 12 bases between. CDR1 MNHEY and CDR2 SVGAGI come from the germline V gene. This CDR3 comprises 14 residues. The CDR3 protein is CASERGLNTGELFF. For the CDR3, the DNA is TGTGCCAGCGAACGAGGCCTTAACACCGGGGAGCTGTTTTTT.

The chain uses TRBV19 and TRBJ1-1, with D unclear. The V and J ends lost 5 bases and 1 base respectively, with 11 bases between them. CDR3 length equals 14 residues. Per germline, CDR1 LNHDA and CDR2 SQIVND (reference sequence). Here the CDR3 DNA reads TGTGCCAGTAGTTCAGCGGCAGGGAACACTGAAGCTTTCTTT. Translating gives CASSSAAGNTEAFF.

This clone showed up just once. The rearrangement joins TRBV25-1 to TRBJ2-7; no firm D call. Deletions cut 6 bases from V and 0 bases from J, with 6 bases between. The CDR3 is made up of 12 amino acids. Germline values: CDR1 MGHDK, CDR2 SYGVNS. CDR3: CASSADSYEQYF. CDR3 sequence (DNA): TGTGCCAGCAGCGCAGACTCCTACGAGCAGTACTTC.

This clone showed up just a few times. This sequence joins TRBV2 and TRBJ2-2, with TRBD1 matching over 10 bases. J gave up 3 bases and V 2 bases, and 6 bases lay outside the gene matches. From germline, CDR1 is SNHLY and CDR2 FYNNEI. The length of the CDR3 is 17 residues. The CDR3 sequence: CASSEYVDRGHTGELFF. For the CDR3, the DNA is TGTGCCAGCAGTGAATATGTAGACAGGGGGCACACCGGGGAGCTGTTTTTT.

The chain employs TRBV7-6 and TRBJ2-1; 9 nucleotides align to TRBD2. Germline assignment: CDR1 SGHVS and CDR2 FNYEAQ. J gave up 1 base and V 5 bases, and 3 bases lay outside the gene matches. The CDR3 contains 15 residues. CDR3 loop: CASSALAGSYNEQFF. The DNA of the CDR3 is TGTGCCAGCAGCGCACTAGCGGGTTCCTACAATGAGCAGTTCTTC.

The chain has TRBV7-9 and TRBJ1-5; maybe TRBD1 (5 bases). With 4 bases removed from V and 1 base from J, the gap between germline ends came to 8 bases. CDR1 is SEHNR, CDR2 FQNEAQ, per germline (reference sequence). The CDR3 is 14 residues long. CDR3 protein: CASSWGDSNQPQHF. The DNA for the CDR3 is TGTGCCAGCAGCTGGGGGGACAGCAATCAGCCCCAGCATTTT. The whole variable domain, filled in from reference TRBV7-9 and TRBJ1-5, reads DTGVSQNPRHKITKRGQNVTFRCDPISEHNRLYWYRQTLGQGPEFLTYFQNEAQLEKSRLLSDRFSAERPKGSFSTLEIQRTEQGDSAMYLCASSWGDSNQPQHFGDGTRLSIL.

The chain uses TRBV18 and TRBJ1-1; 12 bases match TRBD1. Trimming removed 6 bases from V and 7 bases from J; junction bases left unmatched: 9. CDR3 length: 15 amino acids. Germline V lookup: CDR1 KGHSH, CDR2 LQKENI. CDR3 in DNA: TGTGCCAGCTCCCCTTCCCGGGACAGGGGGCGTGAAGCTTTCTTT. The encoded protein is CASSPSRDRGREAFF.

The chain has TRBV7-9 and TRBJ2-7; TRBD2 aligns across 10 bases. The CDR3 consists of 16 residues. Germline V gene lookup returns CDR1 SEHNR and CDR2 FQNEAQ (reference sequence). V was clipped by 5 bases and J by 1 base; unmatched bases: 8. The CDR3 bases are TGTGCCAGCAGCCCACCGACTAGCGGGTCTTCCTACGAGCAGTACTTC. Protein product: CASSPPTSGSSYEQYF.

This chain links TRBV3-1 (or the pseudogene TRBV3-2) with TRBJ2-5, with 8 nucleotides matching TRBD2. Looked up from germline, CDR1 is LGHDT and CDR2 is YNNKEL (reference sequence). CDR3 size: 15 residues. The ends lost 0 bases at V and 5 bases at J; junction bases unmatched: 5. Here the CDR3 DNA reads TGTGCCAGCAGCCAAGACTGGCGGGGGGCTGAGACCCAGTACTTC. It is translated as CASSQDWRGAETQYF.

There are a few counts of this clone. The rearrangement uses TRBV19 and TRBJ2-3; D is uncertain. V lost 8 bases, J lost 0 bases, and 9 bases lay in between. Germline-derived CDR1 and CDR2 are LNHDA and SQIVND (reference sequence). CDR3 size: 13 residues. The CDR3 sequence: CASRGASTDTQYF. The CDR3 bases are TGTGCCAGTCGAGGCGCTAGCACAGATACGCAGTATTTT. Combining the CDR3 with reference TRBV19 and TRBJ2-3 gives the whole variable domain DGGITQSPKYLFRKEGQNVTLSCEQNLNHDAMYWYRQDPGQGLRLIYYSQIVNDFQKGDIAEGYSVSREKKESFPLTVTSAQKNPTAFYLCASRGASTDTQYFGPGTRLTVL.

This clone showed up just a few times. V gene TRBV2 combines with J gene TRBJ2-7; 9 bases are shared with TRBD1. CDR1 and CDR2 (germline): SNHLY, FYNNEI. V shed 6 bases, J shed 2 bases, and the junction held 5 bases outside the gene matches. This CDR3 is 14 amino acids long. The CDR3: CASRVRQGAYEQYF. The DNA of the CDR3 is TGTGCCAGCAGGGTAAGACAGGGGGCCTACGAGCAGTACTTC.

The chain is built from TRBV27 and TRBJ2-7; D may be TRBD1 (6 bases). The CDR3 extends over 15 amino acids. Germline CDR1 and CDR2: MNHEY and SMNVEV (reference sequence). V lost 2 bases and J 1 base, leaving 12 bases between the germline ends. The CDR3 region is CASSLMGHNSYEQYF. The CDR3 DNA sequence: TGTGCCAGCAGTTTAATGGGACACAATTCCTACGAGCAGTACTTC.

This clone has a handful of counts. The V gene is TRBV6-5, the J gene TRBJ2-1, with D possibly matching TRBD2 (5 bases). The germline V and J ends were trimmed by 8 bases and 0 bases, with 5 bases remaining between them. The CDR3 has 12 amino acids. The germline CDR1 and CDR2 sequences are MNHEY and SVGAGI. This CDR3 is CASGSSYNEQFF. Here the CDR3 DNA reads TGTGCCAGCGGGAGCTCCTACAATGAGCAGTTCTTC.

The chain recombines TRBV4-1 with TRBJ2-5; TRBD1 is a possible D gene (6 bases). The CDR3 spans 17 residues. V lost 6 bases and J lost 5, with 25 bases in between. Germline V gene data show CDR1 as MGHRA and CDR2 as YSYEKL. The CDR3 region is CASSWGPGASLAETQYF. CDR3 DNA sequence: TGCGCCAGCAGTTGGGGCCCAGGGGCCTCTTTAGCGGAGACCCAGTACTTC.

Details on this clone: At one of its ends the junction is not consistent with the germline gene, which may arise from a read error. For the CDR3, the DNA is TGCAGCGTTGAAGACGGGGCCTTC. Protein: CSVEDGAF. The rearrangement links TRBV29-1 to TRBJ1-2; unclear D gene. CDR1 is SQVTM and CDR2 is ANQGSEA in the germline V gene. This CDR3 spans 8 amino acids.

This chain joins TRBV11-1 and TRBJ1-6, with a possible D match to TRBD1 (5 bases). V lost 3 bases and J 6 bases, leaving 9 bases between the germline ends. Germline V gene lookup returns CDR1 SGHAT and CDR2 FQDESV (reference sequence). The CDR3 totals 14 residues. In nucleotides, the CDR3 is TGTGCCAGCAGCTTGACAGACACTAATTCACCCCTCCACTTT. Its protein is CASSLTDTNSPLHF.